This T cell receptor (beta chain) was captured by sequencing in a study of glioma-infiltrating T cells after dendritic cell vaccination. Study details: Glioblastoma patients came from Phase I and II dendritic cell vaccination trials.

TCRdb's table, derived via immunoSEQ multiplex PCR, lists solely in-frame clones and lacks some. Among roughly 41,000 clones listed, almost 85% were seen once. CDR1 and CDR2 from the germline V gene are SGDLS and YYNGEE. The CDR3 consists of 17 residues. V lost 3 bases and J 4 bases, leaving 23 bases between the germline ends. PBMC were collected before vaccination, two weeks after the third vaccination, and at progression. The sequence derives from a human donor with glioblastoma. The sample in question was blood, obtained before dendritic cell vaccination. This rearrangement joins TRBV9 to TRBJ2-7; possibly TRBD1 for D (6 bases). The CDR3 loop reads CASSASRTGTPFYEQYF. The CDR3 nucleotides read TGTGCCAGCAGCGCCAGCCGAACAGGGACCCCCTTTTACGAGCAGTACTTC.